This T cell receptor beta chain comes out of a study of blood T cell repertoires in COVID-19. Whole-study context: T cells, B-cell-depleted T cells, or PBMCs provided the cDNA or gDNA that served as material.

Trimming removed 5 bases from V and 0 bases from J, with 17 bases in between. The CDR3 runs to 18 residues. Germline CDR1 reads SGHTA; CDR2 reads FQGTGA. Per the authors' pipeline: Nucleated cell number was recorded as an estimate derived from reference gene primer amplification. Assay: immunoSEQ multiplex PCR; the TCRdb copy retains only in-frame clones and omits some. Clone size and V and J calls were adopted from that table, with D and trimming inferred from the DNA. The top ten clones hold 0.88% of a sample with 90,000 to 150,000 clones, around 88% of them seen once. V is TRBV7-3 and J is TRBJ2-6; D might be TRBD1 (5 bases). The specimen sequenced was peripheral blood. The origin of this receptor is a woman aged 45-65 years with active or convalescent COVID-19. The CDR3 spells CASSPSGRALSGANVLTF. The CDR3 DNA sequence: TGTGCCAGCAGCCCCAGTGGCAGGGCCCTCTCTGGGGCCAACGTCCTGACTTTC.